Each of the 4 T cell receptor beta chains below was sequenced from the same sample in a study of beta chain features in type 1 diabetes. Every isolated RNA sample was fully reverse transcribed, so sequencing captured expressed TCRB transcripts. Some clones are missing from TCRdb's copy, which holds only in-frame ones; the method was immunoSEQ multiplex PCR. The sample holds 860,000 or so clones, about a sixth seen once. Sequenced input: naive CD4+ T cells from blood. All receptors come from a woman aged 18-29 years in good health.

The gene calls are TRBV1 and TRBJ2-2. TRBV1 is recorded as a pseudogene. The CDR3 length is 18 residues. The CDR3 is CTSSQDGTGEGNTGELFF. DNA for the CDR3: TGCACCAGCAGCCAAGACGGAACAGGGGAGGGTAACACCGGGGAGCTGTTTTTT.

Notes on this clone: The sample has other DNA sequences that encode this CDR3 too. Here the CDR3 reads CASSPRGPGELFF. The CDR3 DNA follows: TGTGCCAGCAGCCCAAGGGGTCCCGGGGAGCTGTTTTTT. The chain joins TRBV7-9 to TRBJ2-2; possible D gene TRBD1, 5 bases. Trimming left V 5 bases short and J 6 bases short, with 10 bases between. Germline CDR1 reads SEHNR; CDR2 reads FQNEAQ (reference sequence). The CDR3 runs 13 residues.

The chain uses TRBV5-1 and TRBJ2-5; D may correspond to TRBD1 or TRBD2 (5 bases each). From germline, CDR1 is SGHRS and CDR2 YFSETQ. V shed 0 bases and J shed 4 bases, with 10 bases lying between them. The CDR3 consists of 14 residues. Here the CDR3 reads CASSLGGGGETQYF. The DNA for the CDR3 is TGCGCCAGCAGCTTGGGGGGCGGAGGAGAGACCCAGTACTTC.

The chain links TRBV7-9 to TRBJ1-1, with 7 bases lining up with TRBD1. V was clipped by 1 base and J by 4 bases; unmatched bases: 3. Germline V gene sequence: CDR1 SEHNR, CDR2 FQNEAQ (reference sequence). CDR3 length: 14 amino acids. CDR3 DNA: TGTGCCAGCAGCTTAGACAGGGGCCTCACTGAAGCTTTCTTT. It yields the protein CASSLDRGLTEAFF.